This T cell receptor beta chain was retrieved from a study of T cell changes during pregnancy in multiple sclerosis (dated by TCRdb to about 2019). Study-wide context: The study looked at changes in the T cell repertoire across pregnancy in women with multiple sclerosis.

V has 10 bases trimmed and J has 7 bases trimmed; junction bases matching no gene number 12. The CDR3 numbers 13 residues from cysteine through phenylalanine. CDR3 DNA only is kept here, 39 bases in frame from base 1. Looking up the germline V gene yields CDR1 MGHDK and CDR2 SYGVNS. This clone was counted a single time. Its antigen is not yet known. The record has no base qualities; no much larger clone is one base away. The library was prepared using the immunoSEQ multiplex PCR assay. Here the immuneACCESS table is served through TCRdb, limited to in-frame sequences with V and J called. Missing clones are a known gap in these copies; in checked studies unresolved V genes cover under half, and the rest lacks a known reason. The sample table contains about 24,000 clones; only one count was recorded for 90% of them. Jointly, the top ten make up roughly a tenth of the sample.

The receptor's source is a female donor in good health, enrolled as a control in a pregnancy study. The material was CD8+ T cells from peripheral blood mononuclear cells, obtained in the third trimester of pregnancy. The chain uses TRBV25-1 and TRBJ1-2, with 7 bases in between that match TRBD1. This receptor has the CDR3 CANLTGIISGYTF. The DNA is TGTGCCAACTTGACAGGGATTATCTCTGGCTACACCTTC.